The clone carrying this T cell receptor beta chain was observed a few times. Antigen: not known. Expressed TCRB transcripts were sequenced because the entire RNA isolate underwent reverse transcription. Profiling relied on immunoSEQ multiplex PCR, and the TCRdb table lists in-frame clones only, not all of them. The sample carries 600,000 to 750,000 clones, roughly 12% recorded once. The sample is drawn from a study of beta chain features in type 1 diabetes. Study outcomes and limitations: For Type 1 diabetes patients, all four CD4+ subsets carried TCRB CDR3s that were moderately but significantly shorter. The study found fewer insertions and more deletions at VDJ junctions in type 1 diabetes patients. Patients and controls would share equally any PCR tilt toward shorter templates. Researchers could not determine here whether HLA type influences TCRB rearrangement.

The CDR3 sequence is 15 residues long. CDR1 and CDR2 from the germline V gene are MGHDK and SYGVNS. V was clipped by 3 bases and J by 3 bases, with 11 bases between them. This TCR derives from a man aged 25 to 40 with type 1 diabetes. V is TRBV25-1 and J is TRBJ2-2; D is possibly TRBD2 (5 bases). Sequencing was carried out using naive CD4+ T cells from blood. The CDR3 spells CASSDYQDYTGELFF. The CDR3 region has the DNA TGTGCCAGCAGTGATTATCAGGACTACACCGGGGAGCTGTTTTTT. Together with reference TRBV25-1 and TRBJ2-2, the CDR3 gives the full variable domain: EADIYQTPRYLVIGTGKKITLECSQTMGHDKMYWYQQDPGMELHLIHYSYGVNSTEKGDLSSESTVSRIRTEHFPLTLESARPSHTSQYLCASSDYQDYTGELFFGEGSRLTVL.